These 18 T cell receptor beta chains were all obtained from the same sample, sequenced in a study of blood T cell repertoires in COVID-19. Assay: immunoSEQ multiplex PCR; the TCRdb copy retains only in-frame clones and omits some. Of about 6,800 clones listed, around 85% were seen once; the top ten hold around 16%. Sequenced input: peripheral blood. These receptors were taken from a human donor in a cohort sampled during active COVID-19.

The V call is TRBV3-1 (or the pseudogene TRBV3-2), the J call TRBJ2-1; D perhaps matches TRBD1 (5 bases). The CDR3 has 16 amino acids. Trimming pared 0 bases from V and 5 bases from J, leaving 14 bases between. From germline, CDR1 is LGHDT and CDR2 YNNKEL (reference sequence). CDR3 coding DNA: TGTGCCAGCAGCCAAGATTTTGGGGAAGGGGACAATGAGCAGTTCTTC. Translation gives CASSQDFGEGDNEQFF.

CDR3 protein: CASSGSGYEKLFF. The CDR3 coding sequence is TGTGCCAGCAGTGGGTCAGGGTACGAAAAACTGTTTTTT. The V and J genes are TRBV2 and TRBJ1-4; TRBD1 is a possible D gene (5 bases). Per the germline V gene, CDR1 is SNHLY and CDR2 is FYNNEI. This CDR3 is built from 13 residues. V was trimmed by 4 bases and J by 8 bases, leaving 11 bases between them.

V is TRBV2 and J is TRBJ2-2; the D gene is possibly TRBD2 (6 bases). CDR1 is SNHLY and CDR2 is FYNNEI in the germline V gene. The V end was cut by 7 bases, the J end by 6 bases, with 15 bases between. The CDR3 totals 14 residues. CDR3 DNA sequence: TGTGCCAGCACCAACAAACTAGCTCCCGGGGAGCTGTTTTTT. It specifies CASTNKLAPGELFF.

This rearrangement joins TRBV5-1 to TRBJ1-1; no clear D. CDR3 length equals 13 residues. Per germline, CDR1 SGHRS and CDR2 YFSETQ. With 5 bases removed from V and 4 bases from J, the gap between germline ends came to 12 bases. CDR3 DNA: TGCGCCAGCAGAGCTGCATCGGGCACTGAAGCTTTCTTT. This encodes CASRAASGTEAFF.

This chain connects TRBV11-2 to TRBJ2-1; D call uncertain. V lost 4 bases and J 0 bases, leaving 13 bases between the germline ends. The CDR3 runs 16 residues. Per the germline V gene, CDR1 is SGHAT and CDR2 is FQNNGV. In DNA, the CDR3 is TGTGCCAGCAGCTCATTTGCGGCAAGCTCCTACAATGAGCAGTTCTTC. It encodes CASSSFAASSYNEQFF.

In DNA, the CDR3 is TGTGCCAGCAGCCAAGATGTAAATCAGCCCCAGCATTTT. The encoded protein is CASSQDVNQPQHF. The chain joins TRBV3-1 (or the pseudogene TRBV3-2) to TRBJ1-5, with unresolved D. There are 13 residues in the CDR3. Trimming removed 0 bases at V and 4 bases at J, with 4 bases between. CDR1 and CDR2 (germline): LGHDT, YNNKEL (reference sequence).

The chain couples TRBV7-9 to TRBJ2-5; tentative D call: TRBD2 (6 bases). The CDR3 covers 14 residues. Germline values: CDR1 SEHNR, CDR2 FQNEAQ (reference sequence). Trimming cost V 4 bases and J 2 bases, with 11 bases left between them. CDR3 nucleotides: TGTGCCAGCAGCTCGGGGAGGTCGCAAGAGACCCAGTACTTC. Translation gives CASSSGRSQETQYF.

The count of this clone is one. The chain has TRBV29-1 and TRBJ2-3, with TRBD2 matching over 10 bases. V lost 7 bases, J lost 2 bases, and 6 bases stayed unmatched. Germline values: CDR1 SQVTM, CDR2 ANQGSEA. This CDR3 has 14 amino acids. The CDR3 sequence is CSGKAGGITDTQYF. The CDR3, as DNA: TGCAGCGGTAAAGCGGGAGGGATCACAGATACGCAGTATTTT.

The CDR3 loop is CAWMVPGLLRETQYF. The CDR3 nucleotides read TGTGCCTGGATGGTTCCGGGACTACTTCGGGAGACCCAGTACTTC. The J gene is TRBJ2-5, the V gene TRBV30; 7 nucleotides agree with TRBD2. V lost 4 bases and J lost 5; bases outside the gene matches: 13. Germline lookup yields CDR1 GTSNPN and CDR2 SVGIG (reference sequence). CDR3 size: 15 residues.

Points on this clone: Relative to the germline gene, one junction end is altered; a read error may explain this. V is TRBV7-9 and J is TRBJ1-1; D is uncertain. CDR1 and CDR2 from the germline V gene are SEHNR and FQNEAQ (reference sequence). The CDR3 totals 13 residues. CDR3 in amino acids: CASSLDPRTEAFF. The CDR3 nucleotides read TGTGCCAGCAGCTTGGACCCGCGGACTGAGGCTTTCTTT.

The chain carries TRBV10-2 and TRBJ2-5, with D perhaps TRBD1 (7 bases). The CDR3 is 15 amino acids. The V end lost 5 bases, the J end lost 3 bases, and 16 bases lay between the germline ends. Per germline, CDR1 WSHSY and CDR2 SAAADI. The CDR3 protein is CASSLITGEEETQYF. The DNA of the CDR3 is TGCGCCAGCAGTTTGATCACAGGGGAGGAAGAGACCCAGTACTTC.

V usage is TRBV4-3 and J usage is TRBJ1-5; D ambiguous. Trimming took off 3 bases at V and 4 bases at J, with 13 bases between the two ends. In germline, CDR1 is LGHNA, CDR2 YSLEER. The CDR3 length is 15 residues. CDR3 sequence (DNA): TGCGCCAGCAGCCAGCTATGGGAGGGAAATCAGCCCCAGCATTTT. This encodes CASSQLWEGNQPQHF.

This CDR3 reads CASSGGLSNQPQHF. Here the CDR3 DNA reads TGTGCCAGCAGCGGCGGGTTAAGCAATCAGCCCCAGCATTTT. The rearrangement uses TRBV5-5 and TRBJ1-5; no definite D call. This CDR3 is 14 amino acids long. V gave up 4 bases and J gave up 1 base, with 9 bases separating them. From germline, CDR1 is SGHKS and CDR2 YYEKEE (reference sequence).

The chain couples TRBV27 to TRBJ1-1; 10 bases are shared with TRBD1. The CDR3 consists of 15 residues. The V gene end was trimmed by 2 bases and the J gene end by 6 bases; junction bases not matched to a gene: 6. The germline gives CDR1 MNHEY, CDR2 SMNVEV (reference sequence). Written as DNA, the CDR3 is TGTGCCAGCAGTTTAATCGGGACAGGGGAGGCTGAAGCTTTCTTT. Its protein product is CASSLIGTGEAEAFF.

This clone occurred once. The rearrangement links TRBV28 to TRBJ1-4, with D perhaps matching TRBD1 (5 bases). V lost 7 bases, J lost 8 bases, and 14 bases lay in between. The CDR3 has 13 residues. Per germline, CDR1 MDHEN and CDR2 SYDVKM. The CDR3 DNA reads as TGTGCCAGCATTCAACCGGGGGAGGAAAAACTGTTTTTT. It specifies CASIQPGEEKLFF. Variable domain in full (rest from reference TRBV28 and TRBJ1-4): DVKVTQSSRYLVKRTGEKVFLECVQDMDHENMFWYRQDPGLGLRLIYFSYDVKMKEKGDIPEGYSVSREKKERFSLILESASTNQTSMYLCASIQPGEEKLFFGSGTQLSVL.

The chain recombines TRBV25-1 with TRBJ1-2; possibly TRBD1 for D (5 bases). The CDR3 loop spans 13 amino acids. The germline CDR1 and CDR2 sequences are MGHDK and SYGVNS. V was shortened by 3 bases and J by 8 bases, with 13 bases between the two germline ends. CDR3 sequence: CASSDWGPGGYTF. DNA of the CDR3: TGTGCCAGCAGTGATTGGGGCCCCGGAGGCTACACCTTC.

The rearrangement links TRBV9 to TRBJ1-5; no definite D call. Looked up from germline, CDR1 is SGDLS and CDR2 is YYNGEE. This CDR3 contains 15 residues. V lost 0 bases and J 3 bases, leaving 10 bases between the germline ends. CDR3 DNA sequence: TGTGCCAGCAGCGTAGGGTACAGTCCCAATCAGCCCCAGCATTTT. Protein: CASSVGYSPNQPQHF. The full variable domain, rest sourced from reference TRBV9 and TRBJ1-5, is DSGVTQTPKHLITATGQRVTLRCSPRSGDLSVYWYQQSLDQGLQFLIQYYNGEERAKGNILERFSAQQFPDLHSELNLSSLELGDSALYFCASSVGYSPNQPQHFGDGTRLSIL.

Sample share makes this clone hyperexpanded. The chain combines TRBV24-1 with TRBJ2-3; 7 nucleotides align to TRBD2. Germline V lookup: CDR1 KGHDR, CDR2 SFDVKD. This CDR3 is 16 amino acids long. Unmatched junction bases numbered 7, after V lost 3 bases and J lost 2 bases. In nucleotides, the CDR3 is TGTGCCACCAGTGATACTAGCGTGTCAGCCACAGATACGCAGTATTTT. It is translated as CATSDTSVSATDTQYF.